The clone carrying this T cell receptor beta chain has a single count. Its antigen is currently unknown. The sample belongs to a study of T cells in localized non-small cell lung cancer. Germline V CDR1 and CDR2: SGHDT, YYEEEE. Trimming pared 2 bases from V and 5 bases from J, leaving 12 bases between. The length of the CDR3 is 14 residues. The study, taken as a whole, reports: A median approximately 61 of the top 100 tumor clones appeared in adjacent lung. As only one tumor region underwent sequencing, heterogeneity remains possible. Density of T cells in blood, when higher, went with longer overall survival. Clonality of T cells reached its maximum in uninvolved adjacent lung, surpassing tumor.

Some clones are missing from TCRdb's copy, which holds only in-frame ones; the method was immunoSEQ multiplex PCR. Of about 40,000 clones listed, approximately 86% are singletons. The chain links TRBV5-6 to TRBJ2-3, with no clear D. The receptor's source is a man aged 18 to 49 with stage I lung adenocarcinoma. The source material was peripheral blood, sampled before any cancer treatment. Here the CDR3 DNA reads TGTGCCAGCAGCTTCGTCGAGGTACGAGATACGCAGTATTTT. Translating gives CASSFVEVRDTQYF.